These 2 T cell receptor beta chains were all obtained from the same sample, sequenced in a study of graft-versus-host responses after intestinal transplantation. Their target antigens are unknown. TCRdb keeps only in-frame clones here, not all; method: immunoSEQ multiplex PCR. The data hold around 84,000 clones, with under 85% observed a single time. The material sequenced was unstimulated CD8+ T cells sorted from spleen or lymph node cells, taken before intestinal transplant. These receptor sequences come from a human donor who received an intestinal transplant.

This sequence joins TRBV6-1 and TRBJ2-5, with D perhaps TRBD1 (5 bases). CDR1 is MNHNS, CDR2 SASEGT, per germline. This CDR3 has 15 residues. Trimming removed 7 bases at V and 2 bases at J, with 17 bases between. As DNA, the CDR3 is TGTGCCAGCACCCCCACAGGTGGATTACAAGAGACCCAGTACTTC. Translating it yields CASTPTGGLQETQYF.

V and J are TRBV4-1 and TRBJ1-6, with D maybe TRBD1 (6 bases). This CDR3 is built from 15 residues. Germline V gives CDR1 MGHRA, CDR2 YSYEKL. V was pared by 1 base and J by 10 bases, with 14 bases between. CDR3 DNA: TGCGCCAGCAGCCAAGTCCGGCAGGGGATGTCACCCCTCCACTTT. It yields the protein CASSQVRQGMSPLHF.